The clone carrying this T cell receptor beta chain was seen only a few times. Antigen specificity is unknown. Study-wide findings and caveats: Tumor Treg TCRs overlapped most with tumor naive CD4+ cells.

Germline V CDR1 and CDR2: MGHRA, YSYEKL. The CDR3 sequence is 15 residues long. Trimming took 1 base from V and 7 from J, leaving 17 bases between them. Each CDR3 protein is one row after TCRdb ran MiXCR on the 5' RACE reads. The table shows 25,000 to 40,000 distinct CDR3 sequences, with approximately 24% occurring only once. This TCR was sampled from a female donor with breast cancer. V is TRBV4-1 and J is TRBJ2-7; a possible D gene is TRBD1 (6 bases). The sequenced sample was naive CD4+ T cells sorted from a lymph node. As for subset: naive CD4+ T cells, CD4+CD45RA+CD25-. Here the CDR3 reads CASSQVVSLQGEQYF. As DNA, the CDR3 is TGCGCCAGCAGCCAAGTCGTGTCCCTGCAGGGGGAGCAGTACTTC.